The present TCR beta chain was sequenced within a study of blood T cell repertoires in COVID-19. Germline CDR1 reads SGHRS; CDR2 reads YFSETQ. The CDR3 is 15 amino acids. Trimming cost V 6 bases and J 10 bases; bases outside gene matches: 14. Authors' data handling: Nucleated cell number was recorded as an estimate derived from reference gene primer amplification. The protocol was immunoSEQ multiplex PCR, while the TCRdb copy is restricted to in-frame clones and leaves out a portion. The DNA was the basis for D and trimming; V, J and clone size are from that table. Of about 140,000 clones listed, over 70% are singletons. This clone was found once.

Sequencing used peripheral blood. The clonotype was recovered from a woman aged 55 to 70 with acute or convalescent COVID-19. This rearrangement joins TRBV5-1 to TRBJ2-1; 9 bases fit TRBD1. DNA of the CDR3: TGCGCCAGCACCGTTGTGGGGACAGGGCACCGGGAGCAGTTCTTC. Translation gives CASTVVGTGHREQFF.